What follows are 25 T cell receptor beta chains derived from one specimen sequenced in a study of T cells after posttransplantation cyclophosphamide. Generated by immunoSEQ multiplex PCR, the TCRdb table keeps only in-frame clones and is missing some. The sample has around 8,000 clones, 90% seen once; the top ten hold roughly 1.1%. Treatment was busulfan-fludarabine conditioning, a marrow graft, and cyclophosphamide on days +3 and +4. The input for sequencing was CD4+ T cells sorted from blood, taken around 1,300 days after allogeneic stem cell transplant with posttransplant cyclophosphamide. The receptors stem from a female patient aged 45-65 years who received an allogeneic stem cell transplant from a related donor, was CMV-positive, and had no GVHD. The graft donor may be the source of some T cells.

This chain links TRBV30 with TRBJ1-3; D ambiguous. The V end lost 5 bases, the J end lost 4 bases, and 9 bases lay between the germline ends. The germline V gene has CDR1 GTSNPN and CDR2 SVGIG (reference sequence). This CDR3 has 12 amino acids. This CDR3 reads CAWVKEGNTIYF. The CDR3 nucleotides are TGTGCCTGGGTAAAAGAGGGAAACACCATATATTTT.

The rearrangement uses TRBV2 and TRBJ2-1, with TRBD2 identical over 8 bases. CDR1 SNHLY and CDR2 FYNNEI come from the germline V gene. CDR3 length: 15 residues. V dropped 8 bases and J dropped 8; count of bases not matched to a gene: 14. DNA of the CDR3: TGTGCCAGCGAGAAAACGGGACTAGTCATCGATGAGCAGTTCTTC. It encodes CASEKTGLVIDEQFF. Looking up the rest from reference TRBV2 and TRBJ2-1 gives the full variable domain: EPEVTQTPSHQVTQMGQEVILRCVPISNHLYFYWYRQILGQKVEFLVSFYNNEISEKSEIFDDQFSVERPDGSNFTLKIRSTKLEDSAMYFCASEKTGLVIDEQFFGPGTRLTVL.

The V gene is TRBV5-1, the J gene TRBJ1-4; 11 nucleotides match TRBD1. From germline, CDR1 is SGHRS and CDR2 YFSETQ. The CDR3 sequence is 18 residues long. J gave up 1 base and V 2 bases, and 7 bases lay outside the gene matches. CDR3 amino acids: CASSFLSGTGGTNEKLFF. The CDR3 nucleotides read TGCGCCAGCAGCTTTTTGAGCGGGACAGGGGGAACTAATGAAAAACTGTTTTTT.

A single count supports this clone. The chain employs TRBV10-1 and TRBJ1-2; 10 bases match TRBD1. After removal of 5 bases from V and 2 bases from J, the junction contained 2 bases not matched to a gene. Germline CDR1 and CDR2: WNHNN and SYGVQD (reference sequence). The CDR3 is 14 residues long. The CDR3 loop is CASSPGQGNYGYTF. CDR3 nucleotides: TGCGCCAGCAGTCCGGGACAGGGGAACTATGGCTACACCTTC.

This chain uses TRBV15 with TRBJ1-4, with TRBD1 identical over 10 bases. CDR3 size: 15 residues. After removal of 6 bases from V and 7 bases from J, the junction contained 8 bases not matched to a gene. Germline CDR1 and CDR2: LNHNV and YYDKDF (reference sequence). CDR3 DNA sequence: TGTGCCACCAGTAAAGGGACAGGGGACGTTGAAAAACTGTTTTTT. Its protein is CATSKGTGDVEKLFF.

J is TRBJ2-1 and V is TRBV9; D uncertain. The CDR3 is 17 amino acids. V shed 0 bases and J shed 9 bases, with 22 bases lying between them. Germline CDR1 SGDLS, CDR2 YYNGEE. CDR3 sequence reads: CASSVAGNPVLLSEQFF. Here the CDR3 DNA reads TGTGCCAGCAGCGTAGCAGGTAATCCCGTCCTTCTGAGTGAGCAGTTCTTC. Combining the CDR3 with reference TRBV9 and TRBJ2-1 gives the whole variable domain DSGVTQTPKHLITATGQRVTLRCSPRSGDLSVYWYQQSLDQGLQFLIQYYNGEERAKGNILERFSAQQFPDLHSELNLSSLELGDSALYFCASSVAGNPVLLSEQFFGPGTRLTVL.

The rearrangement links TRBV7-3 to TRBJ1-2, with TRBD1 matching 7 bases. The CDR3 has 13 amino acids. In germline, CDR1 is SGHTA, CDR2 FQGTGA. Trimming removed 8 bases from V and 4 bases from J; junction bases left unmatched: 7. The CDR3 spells CASGKGGIYGYTF. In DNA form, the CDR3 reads TGTGCCAGCGGAAAAGGGGGCATCTATGGCTACACCTTC.

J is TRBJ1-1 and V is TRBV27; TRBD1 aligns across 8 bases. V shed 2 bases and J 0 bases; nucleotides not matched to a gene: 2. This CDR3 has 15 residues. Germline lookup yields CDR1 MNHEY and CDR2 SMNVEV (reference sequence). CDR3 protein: CASSLRTGMNTEAFF. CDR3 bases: TGTGCCAGCAGTTTAAGGACAGGGATGAACACTGAAGCTTTCTTT.

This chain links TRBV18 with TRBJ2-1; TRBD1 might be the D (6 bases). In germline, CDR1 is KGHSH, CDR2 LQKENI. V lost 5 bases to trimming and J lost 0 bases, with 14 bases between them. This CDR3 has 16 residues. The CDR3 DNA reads TGTGCCAGCTCATTAACAGGGTCCAGCTCCTACAATGAGCAGTTCTTC. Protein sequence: CASSLTGSSSYNEQFF.

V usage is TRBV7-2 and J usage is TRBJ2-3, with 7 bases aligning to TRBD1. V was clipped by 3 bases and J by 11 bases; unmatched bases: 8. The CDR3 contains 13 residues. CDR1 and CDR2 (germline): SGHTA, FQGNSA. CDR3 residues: CASSFHRNRGQYF. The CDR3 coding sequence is TGTGCCAGCAGCTTCCACAGGAACAGGGGGCAGTATTTT. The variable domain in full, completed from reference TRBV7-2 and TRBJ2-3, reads GAGVSQSPSNKVTEKGKDVELRCDPISGHTALYWYRQSLGQGLEFLIYFQGNSAPDKSGLPSDRFSAERTGGSVSTLTIQRTQQEDSAVYLCASSFHRNRGQYFGPGTRLTVL.

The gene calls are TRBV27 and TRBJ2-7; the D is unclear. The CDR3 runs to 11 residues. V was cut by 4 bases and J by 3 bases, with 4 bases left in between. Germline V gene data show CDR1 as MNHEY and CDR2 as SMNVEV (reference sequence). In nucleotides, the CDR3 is TGTGCCAGCAGTTCGTTCTACGAGCAGTACTTC. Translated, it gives CASSSFYEQYF.

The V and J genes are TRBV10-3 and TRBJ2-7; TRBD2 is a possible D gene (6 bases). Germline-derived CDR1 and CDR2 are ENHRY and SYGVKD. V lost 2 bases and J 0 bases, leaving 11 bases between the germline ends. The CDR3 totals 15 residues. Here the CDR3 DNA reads TGTGCCATCAGTGAGCATGGAGGGGACTCCTACGAGCAGTACTTC. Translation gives CAISEHGGDSYEQYF.

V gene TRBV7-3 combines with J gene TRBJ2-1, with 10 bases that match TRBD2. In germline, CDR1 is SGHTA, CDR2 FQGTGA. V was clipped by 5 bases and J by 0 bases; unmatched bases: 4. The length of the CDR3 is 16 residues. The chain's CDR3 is CASSETSGISYNEQFF. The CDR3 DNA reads TGTGCCAGCAGCGAAACTAGCGGGATCTCCTACAATGAGCAGTTCTTC.

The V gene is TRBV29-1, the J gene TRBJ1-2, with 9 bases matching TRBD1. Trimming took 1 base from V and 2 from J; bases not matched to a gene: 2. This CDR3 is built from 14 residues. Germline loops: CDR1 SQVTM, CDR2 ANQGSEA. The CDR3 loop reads CSVEGGTGNYGYTF. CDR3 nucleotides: TGCAGCGTTGAAGGGGGGACAGGGAACTATGGCTACACCTTC.

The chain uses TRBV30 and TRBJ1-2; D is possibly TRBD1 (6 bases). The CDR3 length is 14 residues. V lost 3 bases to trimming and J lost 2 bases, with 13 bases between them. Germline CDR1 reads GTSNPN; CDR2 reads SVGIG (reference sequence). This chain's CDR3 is CAWRWGPGNYGYTF. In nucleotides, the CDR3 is TGTGCCTGGAGATGGGGGCCTGGGAACTATGGCTACACCTTC.

The CDR3, as DNA: TGTGCCAGCAGGAACGGACCGGGACAGGGGGCTCGGGAGCAGTACTTC. Translating it yields CASRNGPGQGAREQYF. The V and J genes are TRBV2 and TRBJ2-7; 12 bases fit TRBD1. The junction had 13 bases not matched to a gene; V was cut back by 6 bases and J by 7 bases. The germline gives CDR1 SNHLY, CDR2 FYNNEI. The CDR3 is 16 amino acids.

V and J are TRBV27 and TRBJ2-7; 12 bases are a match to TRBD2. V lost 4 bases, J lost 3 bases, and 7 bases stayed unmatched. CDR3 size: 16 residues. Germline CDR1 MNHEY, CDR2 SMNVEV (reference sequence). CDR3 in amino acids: CASSSSGRANNYEQYF. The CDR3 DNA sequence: TGTGCCAGCAGTTCTAGCGGGAGGGCCAATAACTACGAGCAGTACTTC.

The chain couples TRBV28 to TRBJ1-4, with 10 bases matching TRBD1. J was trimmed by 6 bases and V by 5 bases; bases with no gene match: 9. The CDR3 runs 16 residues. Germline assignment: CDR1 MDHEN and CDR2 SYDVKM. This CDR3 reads CASSPSGQGVDEKLFF. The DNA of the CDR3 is TGTGCCAGCAGTCCCTCCGGACAGGGGGTCGATGAAAAACTGTTTTTT.

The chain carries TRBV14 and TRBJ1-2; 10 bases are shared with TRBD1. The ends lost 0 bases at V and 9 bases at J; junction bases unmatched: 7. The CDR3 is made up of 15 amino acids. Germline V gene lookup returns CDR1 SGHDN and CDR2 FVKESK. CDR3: CASSQDIATGGSYTF. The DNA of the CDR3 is TGTGCCAGCAGCCAAGATATCGCGACAGGGGGCAGCTACACCTTC.

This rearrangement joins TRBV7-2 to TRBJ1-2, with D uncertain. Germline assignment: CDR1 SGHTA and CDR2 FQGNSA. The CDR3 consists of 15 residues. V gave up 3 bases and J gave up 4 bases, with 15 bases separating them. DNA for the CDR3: TGTGCCAGCAGCTTTAACGTCAGGTCAATCTATGGCTACACCTTC. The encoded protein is CASSFNVRSIYGYTF. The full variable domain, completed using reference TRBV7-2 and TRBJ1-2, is GAGVSQSPSNKVTEKGKDVELRCDPISGHTALYWYRQSLGQGLEFLIYFQGNSAPDKSGLPSDRFSAERTGGSVSTLTIQRTQQEDSAVYLCASSFNVRSIYGYTFGSGTRLTVV.

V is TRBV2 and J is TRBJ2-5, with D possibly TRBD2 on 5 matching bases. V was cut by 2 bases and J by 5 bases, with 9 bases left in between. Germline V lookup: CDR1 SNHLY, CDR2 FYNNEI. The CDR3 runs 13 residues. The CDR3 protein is CASSETASETQYF. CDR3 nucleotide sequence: TGTGCCAGCAGTGAAACGGCTAGCGAGACCCAGTACTTC.

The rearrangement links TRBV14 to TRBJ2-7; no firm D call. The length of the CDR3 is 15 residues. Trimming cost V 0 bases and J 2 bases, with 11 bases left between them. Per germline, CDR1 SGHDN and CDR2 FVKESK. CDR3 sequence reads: CASSQDRSSTYEQYF. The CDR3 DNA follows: TGTGCCAGCAGCCAAGATCGATCGAGTACCTACGAGCAGTACTTC.

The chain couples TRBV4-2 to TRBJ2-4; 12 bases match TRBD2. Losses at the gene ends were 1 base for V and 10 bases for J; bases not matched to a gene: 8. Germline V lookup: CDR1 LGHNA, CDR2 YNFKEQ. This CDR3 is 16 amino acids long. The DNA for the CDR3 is TGTGCCAGCAGCCAAGCACTGGGGACTAGCGGGCAGATTCAGTACTTC. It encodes CASSQALGTSGQIQYF.

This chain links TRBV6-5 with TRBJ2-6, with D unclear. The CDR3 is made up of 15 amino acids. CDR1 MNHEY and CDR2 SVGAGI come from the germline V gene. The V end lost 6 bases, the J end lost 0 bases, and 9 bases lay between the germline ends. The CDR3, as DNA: TGTGCCAGCAGCCGCAGATCCTCTGGGGCCAACGTCCTGACTTTC. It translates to CASSRRSSGANVLTF.

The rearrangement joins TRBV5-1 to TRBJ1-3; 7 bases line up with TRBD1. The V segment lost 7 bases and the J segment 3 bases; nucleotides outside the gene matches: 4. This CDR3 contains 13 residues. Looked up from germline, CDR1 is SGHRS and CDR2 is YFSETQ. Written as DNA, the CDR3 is TGCGCCAGCTCGACAGGGATTGGAAACACCATATATTTT. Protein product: CASSTGIGNTIYF.